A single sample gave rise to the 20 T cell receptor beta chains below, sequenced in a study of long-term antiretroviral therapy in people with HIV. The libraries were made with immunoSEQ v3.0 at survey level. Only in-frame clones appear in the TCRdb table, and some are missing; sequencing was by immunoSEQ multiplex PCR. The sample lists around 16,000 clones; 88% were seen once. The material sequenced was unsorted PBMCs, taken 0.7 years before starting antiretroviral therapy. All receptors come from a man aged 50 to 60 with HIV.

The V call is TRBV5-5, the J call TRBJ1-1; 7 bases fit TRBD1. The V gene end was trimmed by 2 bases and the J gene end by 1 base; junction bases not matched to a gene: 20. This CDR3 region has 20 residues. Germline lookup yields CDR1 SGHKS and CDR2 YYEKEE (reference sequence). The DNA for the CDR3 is TGTGCCAGCAGCTTTCTATATCAAGGGGGCAGTTCGGGAAGGAACACTGAAGCTTTCTTT. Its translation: CASSFLYQGGSSGRNTEAFF.

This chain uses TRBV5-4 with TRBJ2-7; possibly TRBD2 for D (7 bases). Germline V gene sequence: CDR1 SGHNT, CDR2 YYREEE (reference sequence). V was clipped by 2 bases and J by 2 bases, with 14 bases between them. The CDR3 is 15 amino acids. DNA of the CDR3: TGTGCCAGCAGCTTCTCGGGGGGCAAGGCCTACGAGCAGTACTTC. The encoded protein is CASSFSGGKAYEQYF.

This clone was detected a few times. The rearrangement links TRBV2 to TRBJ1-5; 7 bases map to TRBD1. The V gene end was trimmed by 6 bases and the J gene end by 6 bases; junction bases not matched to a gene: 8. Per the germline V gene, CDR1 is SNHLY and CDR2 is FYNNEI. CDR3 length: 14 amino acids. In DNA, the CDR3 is TGTGCCAGCAGGGTTGACAGGGCCGGTCAGCCCCAGCATTTT. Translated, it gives CASRVDRAGQPQHF.

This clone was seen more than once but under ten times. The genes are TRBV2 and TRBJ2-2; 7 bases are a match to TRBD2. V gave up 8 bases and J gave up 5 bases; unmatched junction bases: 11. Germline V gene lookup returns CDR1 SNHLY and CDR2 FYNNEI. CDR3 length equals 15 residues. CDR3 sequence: CASRLTGGGTGELFF. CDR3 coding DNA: TGTGCCAGCCGGTTGACGGGGGGAGGTACCGGGGAGCTGTTTTTT.

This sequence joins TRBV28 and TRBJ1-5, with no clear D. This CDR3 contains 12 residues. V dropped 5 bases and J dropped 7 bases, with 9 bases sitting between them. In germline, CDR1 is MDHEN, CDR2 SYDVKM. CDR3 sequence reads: CASSPTLQPQHF. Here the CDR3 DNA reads TGTGCCAGCAGTCCCACTCTGCAGCCCCAGCATTTT.

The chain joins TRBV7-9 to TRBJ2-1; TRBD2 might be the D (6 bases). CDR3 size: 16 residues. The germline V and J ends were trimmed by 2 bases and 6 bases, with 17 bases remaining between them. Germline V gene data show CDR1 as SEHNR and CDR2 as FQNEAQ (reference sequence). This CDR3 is CASSLSRRVRGNEQFF. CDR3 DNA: TGTGCCAGCAGCTTAAGCCGGAGGGTGAGGGGCAATGAGCAGTTCTTC.

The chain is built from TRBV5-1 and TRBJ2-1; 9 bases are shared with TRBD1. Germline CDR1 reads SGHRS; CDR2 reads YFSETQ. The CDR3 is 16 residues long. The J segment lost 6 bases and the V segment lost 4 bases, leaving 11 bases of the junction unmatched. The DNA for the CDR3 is TGCGCCAGCAGCCCTCCCCGCACAGGGGGCATCAATGAGCAGTTCTTC. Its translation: CASSPPRTGGINEQFF. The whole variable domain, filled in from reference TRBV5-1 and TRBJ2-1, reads KAGVTQTPRYLIKTRGQQVTLSCSPISGHRSVSWYQQTPGQGLQFLFEYFSETQRNKGNFPGRFSGRQFSNSRSEMNVSTLELGDSALYLCASSPPRTGGINEQFFGPGTRLTVL.

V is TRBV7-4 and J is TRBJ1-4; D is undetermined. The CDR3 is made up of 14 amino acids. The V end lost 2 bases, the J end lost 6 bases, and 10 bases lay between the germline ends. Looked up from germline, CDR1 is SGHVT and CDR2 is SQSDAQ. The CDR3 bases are TGTGCCAGCAGCTTATTGGGGTTTCATGAAAAACTGTTTTTT. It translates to CASSLLGFHEKLFF.

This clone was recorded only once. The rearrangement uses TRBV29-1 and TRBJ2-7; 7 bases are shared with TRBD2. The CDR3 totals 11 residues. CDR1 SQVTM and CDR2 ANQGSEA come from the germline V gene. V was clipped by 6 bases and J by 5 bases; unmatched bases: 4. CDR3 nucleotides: TGCAGCGTGATTCGGGAGGACGAGCAGTACTTC. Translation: CSVIREDEQYF.

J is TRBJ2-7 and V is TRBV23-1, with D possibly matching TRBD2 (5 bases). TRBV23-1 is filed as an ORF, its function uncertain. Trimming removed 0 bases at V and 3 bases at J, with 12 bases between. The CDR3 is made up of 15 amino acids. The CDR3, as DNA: TGCGCCAGCAGTCAATCCGAGGGAGAGGGCTACGAGCAGTACTTC. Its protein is CASSQSEGEGYEQYF.

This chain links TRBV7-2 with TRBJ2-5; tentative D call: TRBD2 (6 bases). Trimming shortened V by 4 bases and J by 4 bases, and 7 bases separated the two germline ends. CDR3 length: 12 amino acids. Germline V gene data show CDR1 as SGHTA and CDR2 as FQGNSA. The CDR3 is CASSWRAETQYF. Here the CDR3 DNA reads TGTGCCAGCAGCTGGAGGGCAGAGACCCAGTACTTC. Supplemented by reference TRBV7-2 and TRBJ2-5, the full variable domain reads GAGVSQSPSNKVTEKGKDVELRCDPISGHTALYWYRQSLGQGLEFLIYFQGNSAPDKSGLPSDRFSAERTGGSVSTLTIQRTQQEDSAVYLCASSWRAETQYFGPGTRLLVL.

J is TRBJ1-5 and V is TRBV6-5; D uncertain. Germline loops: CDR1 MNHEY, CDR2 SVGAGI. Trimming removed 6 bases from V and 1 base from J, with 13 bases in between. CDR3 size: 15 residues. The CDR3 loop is CASSQSHRSNQPQHF. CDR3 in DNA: TGTGCCAGCAGCCAATCACATAGGAGCAATCAGCCCCAGCATTTT.

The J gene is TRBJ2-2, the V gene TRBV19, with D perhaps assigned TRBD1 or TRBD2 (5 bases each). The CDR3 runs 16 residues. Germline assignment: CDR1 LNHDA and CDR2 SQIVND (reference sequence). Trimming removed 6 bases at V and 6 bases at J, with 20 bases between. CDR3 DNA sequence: TGTGCCAGTAGCCAGAGGGGCCTCGCCGGTCCCGGGGAGCTGTTTTTT. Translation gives CASSQRGLAGPGELFF.

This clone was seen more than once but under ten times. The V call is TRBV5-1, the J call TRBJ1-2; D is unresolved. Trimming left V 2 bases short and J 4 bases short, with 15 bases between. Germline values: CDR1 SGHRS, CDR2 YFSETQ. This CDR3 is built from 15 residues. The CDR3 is CASSLGAFAIYGYTF. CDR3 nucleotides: TGCGCCAGCAGCTTAGGTGCTTTCGCGATCTATGGCTACACCTTC.

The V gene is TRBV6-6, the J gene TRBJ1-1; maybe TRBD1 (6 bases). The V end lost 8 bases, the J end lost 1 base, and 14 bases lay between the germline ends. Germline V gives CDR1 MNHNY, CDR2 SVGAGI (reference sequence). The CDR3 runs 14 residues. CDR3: CASSRDRRNTEAFF. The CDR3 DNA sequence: TGTGCCAGCTCTAGAGACAGGCGGAACACTGAAGCTTTCTTT.

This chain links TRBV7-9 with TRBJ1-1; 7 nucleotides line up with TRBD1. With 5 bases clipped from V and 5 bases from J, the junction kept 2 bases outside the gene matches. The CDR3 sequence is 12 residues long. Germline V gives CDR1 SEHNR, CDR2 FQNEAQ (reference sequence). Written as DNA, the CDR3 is TGTGCCAGCAGCAAGGGGGCGACTGAAGCTTTCTTT. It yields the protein CASSKGATEAFF. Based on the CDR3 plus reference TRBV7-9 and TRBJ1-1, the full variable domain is DTGVSQNPRHKITKRGQNVTFRCDPISEHNRLYWYRQTLGQGPEFLTYFQNEAQLEKSRLLSDRFSAERPKGSFSTLEIQRTEQGDSAMYLCASSKGATEAFFGQGTRLTVV.

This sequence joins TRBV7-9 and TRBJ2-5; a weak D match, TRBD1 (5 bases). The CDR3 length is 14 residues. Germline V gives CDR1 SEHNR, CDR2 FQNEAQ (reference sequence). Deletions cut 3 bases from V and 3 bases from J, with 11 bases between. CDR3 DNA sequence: TGTGCCAGCAGCTTGGTAGCAGGGAAAGAGACCCAGTACTTC. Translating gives CASSLVAGKETQYF.

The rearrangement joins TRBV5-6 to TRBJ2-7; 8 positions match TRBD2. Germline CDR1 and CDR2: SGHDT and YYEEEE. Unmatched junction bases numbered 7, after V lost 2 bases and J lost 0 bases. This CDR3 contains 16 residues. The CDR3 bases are TGTGCCAGCAGCTTTTTTAGGACTAGCCTCTCCTACGAGCAGTACTTC. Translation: CASSFFRTSLSYEQYF.

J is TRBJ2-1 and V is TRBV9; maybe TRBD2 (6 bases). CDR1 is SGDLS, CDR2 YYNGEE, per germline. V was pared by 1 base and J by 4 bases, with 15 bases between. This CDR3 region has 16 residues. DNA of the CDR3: TGTGCCAGCAGCGTATCGGGGGAGTGGGTATACAATGAGCAGTTCTTC. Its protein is CASSVSGEWVYNEQFF.

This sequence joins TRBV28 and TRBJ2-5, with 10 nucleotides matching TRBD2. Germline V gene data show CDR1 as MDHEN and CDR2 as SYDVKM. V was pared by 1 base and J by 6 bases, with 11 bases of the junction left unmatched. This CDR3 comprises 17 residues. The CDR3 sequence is CASSLSPSGGARKTQYF. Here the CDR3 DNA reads TGTGCCAGCAGTTTATCCCCCAGCGGGGGGGCTAGAAAGACCCAGTACTTC.